This T cell receptor (beta chain) appears in the sequencing data of a study of CD4 T cells in relation to SARS-CoV-2 and coronaviruses. This clone was detected only a few times. Uncultured naive and memory CD4+ T cells supplied DNA for deep TCR-beta sequencing. Generated by immunoSEQ multiplex PCR, the TCRdb table keeps only in-frame clones and is missing some. This sample carries tens of thousands of clones, around 92% of them seen once, and the ten largest clones take approximately 0.37%. CDR3 length: 14 amino acids. Germline V gene lookup returns CDR1 SEHNR and CDR2 FQNEAQ (reference sequence). Trimming took 5 bases from V and 4 from J, leaving 12 bases between them.

Sequencing input: naive CD4+ T cells from PBMCs. The subset was: naive CD4+ T cells isolated by negative enrichment. This chain connects TRBV7-9 to TRBJ2-4; no clear D gene. The sequence was collected from an adult with COVID-19. CDR3 in amino acids: CASSPRQSKNIQYF. CDR3 bases: TGTGCCAGCAGCCCAAGACAAAGTAAAAACATTCAGTACTTC.